This entry lists 25 T cell receptor beta chains sequenced from one sample in a study of cytomegalovirus exposure and HLA in healthy donors. Use of 60 Vbeta and 13 Jbeta primers characterized the PCR. The method was immunoSEQ multiplex PCR; TCRdb's version includes in-frame clones alone and lacks a portion of them. The sample consists of some 210,000 clones, 75% to 80% of them appearing once. Sequenced: PBMCs. Source of these receptors: a woman in her twenties or thirties in good health and CMV-seropositive.

The chain recombines TRBV11-2 with TRBJ1-2; D is undetermined. CDR1 is SGHAT, CDR2 FQNNGV, per germline. The CDR3 sequence is 12 residues long. The V end lost 6 bases, the J end lost 3 bases, and 8 bases lay between the germline ends. CDR3 sequence: CASSSGHYGYTF. CDR3 coding DNA: TGTGCCAGCAGTTCGGGTCACTATGGCTACACCTTC.

This clone was recorded once. CDR3 sequence: CASSLTPGFNTEAFF. The DNA of the CDR3 is TGTGCCAGCAGCTTAACCCCGGGGTTCAACACTGAAGCTTTCTTT. The chain combines TRBV7-6 with TRBJ1-1; no reliable D call. V lost 2 bases, J lost 2 bases, and 12 bases lay in between. This CDR3 comprises 15 residues. The germline V gene has CDR1 SGHVS and CDR2 FNYEAQ.

Here the CDR3 reads CAWKREVAGANVLTF. CDR3 coding DNA: TGTGCCTGGAAACGCGAGGTAGCTGGGGCCAACGTCCTGACTTTC. V gene TRBV30 combines with J gene TRBJ2-6; no clear D. The germline V and J ends were trimmed by 4 bases and 2 bases, with 12 bases remaining between them. This CDR3 region has 15 residues. Germline loops: CDR1 GTSNPN, CDR2 SVGIG (reference sequence).

The V call is TRBV19, the J call TRBJ2-6, with 7 bases matching TRBD1. Germline loops: CDR1 LNHDA, CDR2 SQIVND (reference sequence). The CDR3 extends over 18 amino acids. The V segment lost 3 bases and the J segment 0 bases; nucleotides outside the gene matches: 8. The CDR3 bases are TGTGCCAGTAGTATCCGACAGGGCTACACCTCTGGGGCCAACGTCCTGACTTTC. This codes for CASSIRQGYTSGANVLTF.

The chain couples TRBV5-5 to TRBJ2-5; 12 bases are a match to TRBD2. Trimming cost V 0 bases and J 2 bases; bases outside gene matches: 2. The germline V gene encodes CDR1 SGHKS and CDR2 YYEKEE (reference sequence). This CDR3 has 16 amino acids. Here the CDR3 DNA reads TGTGCCAGCAGCTTGGGGCTAGCGGGGGGGCAAGAGACCCAGTACTTC. It codes for CASSLGLAGGQETQYF.

V gene TRBV2 combines with J gene TRBJ1-2; D might be TRBD1 (5 bases). The V and J ends lost 6 bases and 0 bases respectively, with 14 bases between them. There are 15 residues in the CDR3. The germline V gene encodes CDR1 SNHLY and CDR2 FYNNEI. CDR3 in amino acids: CASSGLIQANYGYTF. The DNA for the CDR3 is TGTGCCAGCAGCGGTCTTATACAGGCTAACTATGGCTACACCTTC.

The rearrangement links TRBV10-3 to TRBJ2-5, with D hard to call. Trimming took off 3 bases at V and 4 bases at J, with 12 bases between the two ends. CDR1 and CDR2 from the germline V gene are ENHRY and SYGVKD. The CDR3 runs to 14 residues. The chain's CDR3 is CAISESTGTETQYF. In DNA, the CDR3 is TGTGCCATCAGTGAATCGACGGGTACAGAGACCCAGTACTTC.

V gene TRBV2 combines with J gene TRBJ2-7, with D possibly TRBD1 on 6 matching bases. The V gene's germline CDR1 is SNHLY and CDR2 FYNNEI. Between the trimmed V and J ends, which lost 8 bases and 3 bases, there was a span of 17 bases. The CDR3 covers 14 residues. CDR3 DNA: TGTGCCAGCTGGCGACGGGACAAAAACTACGAGCAGTACTTC. Translated, it gives CASWRRDKNYEQYF.

The J gene is TRBJ2-5, the V gene TRBV2, with 8 bases matching TRBD1. The germline gives CDR1 SNHLY, CDR2 FYNNEI. This CDR3 spans 14 amino acids. Trimming at V came to 9 bases and at J to 6 bases, leaving 12 bases not matched to a gene. This chain's CDR3 is CARGKSGGVKTQYF. The CDR3 bases are TGTGCCAGAGGGAAGTCAGGGGGCGTGAAGACCCAGTACTTC.

The chain couples TRBV25-1 to TRBJ1-2; D is possibly TRBD1 (6 bases). V was trimmed by 6 bases and J by 1 base, leaving 9 bases between them. Germline V gene data show CDR1 as MGHDK and CDR2 as SYGVNS. The CDR3 loop spans 13 amino acids. CDR3 coding DNA: TGTGCCAGCAGACCGGACAGTAACTATGGCTACACCTTC. Translated, it gives CASRPDSNYGYTF.

The chain uses TRBV7-2 and TRBJ2-3; D is unresolved. CDR3 length: 16 residues. Per the germline V gene, CDR1 is SGHTA and CDR2 is FQGNSA. Trimming took 0 bases from V and 0 from J, leaving 10 bases between them. CDR3 in amino acids: CASSLAGTTSTDTQYF. Written as DNA, the CDR3 is TGTGCCAGCAGCTTAGCCGGCACTACGAGCACAGATACGCAGTATTTT.

The chain employs TRBV5-1 and TRBJ2-2; 8 bases fit TRBD1. The ends lost 3 bases at V and 7 bases at J; junction bases unmatched: 5. The CDR3 is 14 amino acids. Germline lookup yields CDR1 SGHRS and CDR2 YFSETQ. CDR3 nucleotides: TGCGCCAGCAGCTCGCAGGGGGCAGGCGGGGAGCTGTTTTTT. Amino acids: CASSSQGAGGELFF.

This chain joins TRBV15 and TRBJ2-5, with D possibly being TRBD2 (5 bases). The length of the CDR3 is 15 residues. Trimming took 1 base from V and 5 from J, leaving 14 bases between them. Looked up from germline, CDR1 is LNHNV and CDR2 is YYDKDF (reference sequence). The CDR3 is CATSRGSAGEETQYF. The CDR3 DNA is TGTGCCACCAGCAGAGGTAGCGCTGGGGAGGAGACCCAGTACTTC.

The chain recombines TRBV15 with TRBJ2-5; 7 positions agree with TRBD2. The V gene's germline CDR1 is LNHNV and CDR2 YYDKDF (reference sequence). CDR3 size: 14 residues. Losses at the gene ends were 5 bases for V and 3 bases for J; bases not matched to a gene: 6. CDR3 amino acids: CATSSPGLEETQYF. CDR3 nucleotides: TGTGCCACCAGCTCCCCCGGACTAGAAGAGACCCAGTACTTC. Full variable domain (missing parts from reference TRBV15 and TRBJ2-5): DAMVIQNPRYQVTQFGKPVTLSCSQTLNHNVMYWYQQKSSQAPKLLFHYYDKDFNNEADTPDNFQSRRPNTSFCFLDIRSPGLGDTAMYLCATSSPGLEETQYFGPGTRLLVL.

This clone was found a few times. The chain couples TRBV27 to TRBJ1-4; the match to TRBD1 covers 7 bases. CDR1 is MNHEY and CDR2 is SMNVEV in the germline V gene (reference sequence). V trimming: 2 bases; J trimming: 7 bases; junction bases outside the gene matches: 4. This CDR3 contains 14 residues. DNA for the CDR3: TGTGCCAGCAGTTTAATAGGGGGCGGTGAAAAACTGTTTTTT. This codes for CASSLIGGGEKLFF.

The chain employs TRBV4-3 and TRBJ2-2, with 9 nucleotides matching TRBD2. The CDR3 spans 15 residues. The germline V gene has CDR1 LGHNA and CDR2 YSLEER. Losses at the gene ends were 0 bases for V and 6 bases for J; bases not matched to a gene: 2. CDR3 in DNA: TGCGCCAGCAGCCAAGATGCTAGCGGGGCCGGGGAGCTGTTTTTT. As protein: CASSQDASGAGELFF.

The table lists this clone with a few counts. V usage is TRBV7-3 and J usage is TRBJ2-3; 10 bases fit TRBD2. The trim removed 3 bases at V and 2 bases at J, leaving 2 bases unmatched. The CDR3 totals 15 residues. The V gene's germline CDR1 is SGHTA and CDR2 FQGTGA. The CDR3 is CASSLLAGDTDTQYF. In DNA form, the CDR3 reads TGTGCCAGCAGCTTGCTAGCGGGGGACACAGATACGCAGTATTTT.

The chain carries TRBV20-1 and TRBJ1-2, with D tentatively TRBD1 (5 bases). Germline V gene data show CDR1 as DFQATT and CDR2 as SNEGSKA (reference sequence). The CDR3 contains 11 residues. The CDR3 loop reads CSLAGDHGYTF. The DNA for the CDR3 is TGCAGCTTGGCGGGGGACCATGGCTACACCTTC.

This sequence joins TRBV6-1 and TRBJ1-5; 7 nucleotides align to TRBD1. The CDR3 is 15 amino acids. The V and J ends lost 4 bases and 4 bases, in that order; junction bases with no gene match: 7. Germline CDR1 and CDR2: MNHNS and SASEGT. CDR3 bases: TGTGCCAGCAGTGCCCGGGGACAGCCAAATCAGCCCCAGCATTTT. Protein product: CASSARGQPNQPQHF.

V and J are TRBV7-9 and TRBJ2-1; D is unclear. Germline-derived CDR1 and CDR2 are SEHNR and FQNEAQ (reference sequence). V dropped 2 bases and J dropped 13 bases, with 18 bases sitting between them. The CDR3 totals 14 residues. The CDR3 is CASSLTGGHQNQFF. The CDR3 coding sequence is TGTGCCAGCAGCTTAACCGGTGGGCACCAAAACCAGTTCTTC.

The chain carries TRBV30 and TRBJ2-7; TRBD2 agrees at 9 bases. CDR3 length: 14 residues. J was trimmed by 2 bases and V by 8 bases; bases with no gene match: 10. CDR1 and CDR2 from the germline V gene are GTSNPN and SVGIG (reference sequence). The CDR3 region is CAGLQAGGPYEQYF. CDR3 in DNA: TGTGCCGGCTTACAAGCGGGAGGCCCCTACGAGCAGTACTTC. Filled out from reference TRBV30 and TRBJ2-7, the complete variable domain reads SQTIHQWPATLVQPVGSPLSLECTVEGTSNPNLYWYRQAAGRGLQLLFYSVGIGQISSEVPQNLSASRPQDRQFILSSKKLLLSDSGFYLCAGLQAGGPYEQYFGPGTRLTVT.

The chain links TRBV4-2 to TRBJ2-5, with a possible D match to TRBD2 (5 bases). Judging by the DNA end, TRBJ2-7 fits better; the J call may be wrong. This CDR3 has 14 residues. The germline gives CDR1 LGHNA, CDR2 YNFKEQ. CDR3: CASSQGGVGVEQYF. Written as DNA, the CDR3 is TGTGCCAGCAGCCAAGGTGGAGTCGGGGTCGAGCAGTACTTC.

This chain links TRBV27 with TRBJ2-5; 11 bases align to TRBD2. Per the germline V gene, CDR1 is MNHEY and CDR2 is SMNVEV (reference sequence). V dropped 4 bases and J dropped 5; count of bases not matched to a gene: 9. This CDR3 has 16 residues. CDR3 amino acids: CASSWASGRPVETQYF. Written as DNA, the CDR3 is TGTGCCAGCAGTTGGGCTAGCGGGAGGCCGGTGGAGACCCAGTACTTC.

This chain connects TRBV5-4 to TRBJ2-2; 9 nucleotides match TRBD2. Germline-derived CDR1 and CDR2 are SGHNT and YYREEE (reference sequence). CDR3 length: 17 residues. Unmatched junction bases numbered 7, after V lost 0 bases and J lost 4 bases. The CDR3 DNA is TGTGCCAGCAGCTTGGGTCGCGGGGGGGCCAGCACCGGGGAGCTGTTTTTT. It encodes CASSLGRGGASTGELFF.

V and J are TRBV7-9 and TRBJ2-5; tentatively, D is TRBD1 (5 bases). Germline V gives CDR1 SEHNR, CDR2 FQNEAQ (reference sequence). Trimming took 6 bases from V and 0 from J, leaving 11 bases between them. This CDR3 has 14 amino acids. The chain's CDR3 is CASRIDRNQETQYF. DNA for the CDR3: TGTGCCAGCAGAATAGACAGAAACCAAGAGACCCAGTACTTC.